These 28 T cell receptor beta chains originate from one sample sequenced in a study of T-cell memory formation after mild COVID-19. One entry per CDR3 protein, called by TCRdb with MiXCR from the 5' RACE reads. The table lists roughly 450,000 distinct CDR3 sequences, about 20% of them singletons. Source material: PBMCs or a T cell subset sorted from them (not recorded which). The receptor source for this set is an adult woman who had mild COVID-19 (a few samples of this study predate the infection). Cell type and time point are not known.

The chain combines TRBV5-1 with TRBJ2-7, with D possibly being TRBD1 (6 bases). Trimming took off 0 bases at V and 1 base at J, with 11 bases between the two ends. This CDR3 is built from 15 residues. Germline V CDR1 and CDR2: SGHRS, YFSETQ. The DNA for the CDR3 is TGCGCCAGCAGCTTGGAGGCAGGGGCGTCCTACGAGCAGTACTTC. Amino acid sequence: CASSLEAGASYEQYF.

The sample holds a few counts of this clonotype. The gene calls are TRBV4-1 and TRBJ2-5; D may match TRBD1 or TRBD2 (5 bases each). Germline CDR1 and CDR2: MGHRA and YSYEKL. CDR3 size: 17 residues. The germline V and J ends were trimmed by 1 base and 1 base, with 16 bases remaining between them. CDR3 sequence: CASSQAPRFGTQETQYF. The DNA for the CDR3 is TGCGCCAGCAGCCAAGCCCCGAGGTTTGGGACCCAAGAGACCCAGTACTTC.

There are many counts of this clonotype. The CDR3 DNA reads as TGTGCCAGCAGTTTAGAGCCCCGGGGAGATACGCAGTATTTT. This translates into CASSLEPRGDTQYF. The V call is TRBV27, the J call TRBJ2-3, with TRBD2 as a possible D gene (5 bases). With 2 bases removed from V and 5 bases from J, the gap between germline ends came to 11 bases. This CDR3 region has 14 residues. Germline values: CDR1 MNHEY, CDR2 SMNVEV (reference sequence).

Many counts were recorded for this clonotype. The V gene is TRBV29-1, the J gene TRBJ1-5, with no clear D. Germline CDR1 reads SQVTM; CDR2 reads ANQGSEA. The CDR3 totals 13 residues. V was trimmed by 6 bases and J by 3 bases, leaving 12 bases between them. This CDR3 reads CSVTTGVNQPQHF. CDR3 DNA sequence: TGCAGCGTCACCACTGGGGTCAATCAGCCCCAGCATTTT.

The table lists this clonotype with a count of one. The V call is TRBV19, the J call TRBJ1-1; D call uncertain. The CDR3 covers 14 residues. V lost 5 bases, J lost 3 bases, and 13 bases lay in between. Germline CDR1 reads LNHDA; CDR2 reads SQIVND (reference sequence). CDR3 sequence: CASSPQLLYTEAFF. In nucleotides, the CDR3 is TGTGCCAGTAGTCCTCAACTTCTCTACACTGAAGCTTTCTTT.

V and J are TRBV6-5 and TRBJ2-7; tentatively, D is TRBD2 (7 bases). The CDR3 covers 15 residues. Germline-derived CDR1 and CDR2 are MNHEY and SVGAGI. V gave up 5 bases and J gave up 4 bases, with 18 bases separating them. For the CDR3, the DNA is TGTGCCAGCAGTACGCTGGGGGGGCTTGGATACGAGCAGTACTTC. It yields the protein CASSTLGGLGYEQYF.

The rearrangement uses TRBV4-1 and TRBJ2-5, with 8 bases that match TRBD2. This CDR3 is built from 16 residues. The germline gives CDR1 MGHRA, CDR2 YSYEKL. J was trimmed by 7 bases and V by 1 base; bases with no gene match: 11. The CDR3 here is CASSQGLTGGLGTQYF. The CDR3 DNA reads as TGCGCCAGCAGCCAAGGTCTCACGGGGGGGCTCGGGACCCAGTACTTC.

This chain uses TRBV12-5 with TRBJ2-1; weak D call: TRBD1 (5 bases). The CDR3 consists of 15 residues. The germline gives CDR1 LGHNT, CDR2 FRNRAP. V was pared by 6 bases and J by 6 bases, with 18 bases between. CDR3 DNA: TGTGCTAGTGGCCAATCAGGGAAGGTATCCAATGAGCAGTTCTTC. Its translation is CASGQSGKVSNEQFF.

The chain combines TRBV6-1 with TRBJ2-7; TRBD2 matches 7 bases. Losses at the gene ends were 2 bases for V and 3 bases for J; bases not matched to a gene: 7. The CDR3 loop spans 15 amino acids. Germline V gene data show CDR1 as MNHNS and CDR2 as SASEGT. The CDR3 DNA reads as TGTGCCAGCAGTGAAATGGCGGGAGAGGGCTACGAGCAGTACTTC. This translates into CASSEMAGEGYEQYF.

This clonotype has a handful of counts. The chain combines TRBV6-6 with TRBJ1-2, with unresolved D. V lost 8 bases and J lost 2, with 15 bases in between. Germline CDR1 reads MNHNY; CDR2 reads SVGAGI (reference sequence). The CDR3 loop spans 14 amino acids. CDR3 sequence: CASRRVAANYGYTF. The CDR3 DNA reads as TGTGCCAGCCGTCGCGTGGCGGCGAACTATGGCTACACCTTC.

This clonotype has a handful of counts. The V gene is TRBV20-1, the J gene TRBJ2-5; a possible D gene is TRBD1 (6 bases). V gave up 3 bases and J gave up 5 bases, with 13 bases separating them. The CDR3 has 13 amino acids. Per the germline V gene, CDR1 is DFQATT and CDR2 is SNEGSKA (reference sequence). CDR3 bases: TGCAGTGCTAGGGGGCAGGGGCTGGAGACCCAGTACTTC. Amino acid sequence: CSARGQGLETQYF.

V is TRBV7-6 and J is TRBJ2-2, with TRBD1 as a possible D gene (5 bases). Per the germline V gene, CDR1 is SGHVS and CDR2 is FNYEAQ. Deletions cut 1 base from V and 2 bases from J, with 11 bases between. CDR3 length: 16 residues. The CDR3 sequence: CASSLVDSTNTGELFF. The CDR3 nucleotides are TGTGCCAGCAGCTTAGTCGACAGTACTAACACCGGGGAGCTGTTTTTT.

The rearrangement uses TRBV4-1 and TRBJ2-7, with D possibly TRBD1 on 6 matching bases. Trimming pared 1 base from V and 7 bases from J, leaving 17 bases between. Germline lookup yields CDR1 MGHRA and CDR2 YSYEKL. The CDR3 contains 15 residues. Here the CDR3 reads CASSQGQGPSGEQYF. The CDR3 coding sequence is TGCGCCAGCAGCCAAGGGCAGGGGCCGTCCGGAGAGCAGTACTTC.

This clonotype was counted between two and nine times. This chain links TRBV20-1 with TRBJ1-1; TRBD1 might be the D (6 bases). V gave up 6 bases and J gave up 0 bases, with 14 bases separating them. CDR1 DFQATT and CDR2 SNEGSKA come from the germline V gene (reference sequence). This CDR3 contains 14 residues. CDR3 sequence (DNA): TGCAGTGCCCAAGCTGGGACACTGAACACTGAAGCTTTCTTT. It specifies CSAQAGTLNTEAFF.

Ten or more counts support this clonotype. This chain links TRBV7-9 with TRBJ2-4; the match to TRBD1 covers 11 bases. Losses at the gene ends were 5 bases for V and 3 bases for J; bases not matched to a gene: 6. CDR1 is SEHNR and CDR2 is FQNEAQ in the germline V gene (reference sequence). The CDR3 sequence is 16 residues long. CDR3 amino acids: CASSPGTGGDKNIQYF. In DNA form, the CDR3 reads TGTGCCAGCAGCCCAGGGACAGGGGGTGACAAAAACATTCAGTACTTC. Drawing the rest from reference TRBV7-9 and TRBJ2-4, the complete variable domain is DTGVSQNPRHKITKRGQNVTFRCDPISEHNRLYWYRQTLGQGPEFLTYFQNEAQLEKSRLLSDRFSAERPKGSFSTLEIQRTEQGDSAMYLCASSPGTGGDKNIQYFGAGTRLSVL.

The rearrangement links TRBV18 to TRBJ2-2, with 7 bases fitting TRBD2. This CDR3 comprises 16 residues. Germline-derived CDR1 and CDR2 are KGHSH and LQKENI. V dropped 0 bases and J dropped 3; count of bases not matched to a gene: 4. The CDR3, as DNA: TGTGCCAGCTCACCACCGGCGGGGGTAGACACCGGGGAGCTGTTTTTT. As protein: CASSPPAGVDTGELFF. The whole variable domain, remainder taken from reference TRBV18 and TRBJ2-2, is NAGVMQNPRHLVRRRGQEARLRCSPMKGHSHVYWYRQLPEEGLKFMVYLQKENIIDESGMPKERFSAEFPKEGPSILRIQQVVRGDSAAYFCASSPPAGVDTGELFFGEGSRLTVL.

The rearrangement joins TRBV5-4 to TRBJ2-1, with 11 bases fitting TRBD2. Germline V CDR1 and CDR2: SGHNT, YYREEE (reference sequence). There are 15 residues in the CDR3. V was clipped by 0 bases and J by 7 bases; unmatched bases: 3. The CDR3 loop is CASSLVTSGSNEQFF. The CDR3 DNA follows: TGTGCCAGCAGCTTGGTCACTAGCGGGAGTAATGAGCAGTTCTTC.

This clonotype was detected a few times. The gene calls are TRBV12-3 or TRBV12-4 and TRBJ2-7; 10 nucleotides agree with TRBD2. V dropped 4 bases and J dropped 5; count of bases not matched to a gene: 5. The CDR3 runs to 14 residues. The CDR3 sequence: CASSYSGRANEQYF. The CDR3 DNA follows: TGTGCCAGCAGTTACAGCGGGAGGGCCAACGAGCAGTACTTC.

The J gene is TRBJ2-1, the V gene TRBV7-8, with TRBD2 as a possible D gene (5 bases). This CDR3 region has 14 residues. CDR1 is SGHVS and CDR2 is FQNEAQ in the germline V gene. V shed 1 base and J shed 8 bases, with 12 bases lying between them. CDR3 loop: CASSLVSRGYEQFF. In nucleotides, the CDR3 is TGTGCCAGCAGCTTAGTCAGTAGAGGGTATGAGCAGTTCTTC.

The chain has TRBV7-2 and TRBJ1-2, with 12 bases aligning to TRBD1. The germline V gene encodes CDR1 SGHTA and CDR2 FQGNSA. The CDR3 is 16 amino acids. Trimming took 4 bases from V and 7 from J; bases not matched to a gene: 10. CDR3 amino acids: CASSSFRGQGASGYTF. The CDR3 coding sequence is TGTGCCAGCAGCTCGTTCAGGGGACAGGGGGCGAGTGGCTACACCTTC.

This clonotype was seen a few times. This sequence joins TRBV4-1 and TRBJ2-1; 7 bases line up with TRBD1. The CDR3 loop spans 15 amino acids. CDR1 is MGHRA, CDR2 YSYEKL, per germline. V was pared by 0 bases and J by 9 bases, with 8 bases of the junction left unmatched. DNA of the CDR3: TGCGCCAGCAGCCAAGATTCGGGGTACAGGGGTGAGCAGTTCTTC. This gives the protein CASSQDSGYRGEQFF.

This clonotype has only a few counts. The rearrangement joins TRBV12-3 or TRBV12-4 to TRBJ2-7; D might be TRBD1 (6 bases). Trimming shortened V by 6 bases and J by 0 bases, and 12 bases separated the two germline ends. This CDR3 comprises 14 residues. The CDR3 sequence is CASRRGQSSYEQYF. For the CDR3, the DNA is TGTGCCAGCAGACGTGGACAGAGCTCCTACGAGCAGTACTTC.

V usage is TRBV5-1 and J usage is TRBJ2-1; D possibly matches TRBD1 or TRBD2 (5 bases each). The CDR3 consists of 13 residues. Trimming took 5 bases from V and 7 from J, leaving 13 bases between them. The germline gives CDR1 SGHRS, CDR2 YFSETQ. The CDR3 sequence: CASRVRDGNEQFF. The CDR3 nucleotides read TGCGCCAGCAGAGTCAGGGACGGGAATGAGCAGTTCTTC. The full variable domain, rest sourced from reference TRBV5-1 and TRBJ2-1, is KAGVTQTPRYLIKTRGQQVTLSCSPISGHRSVSWYQQTPGQGLQFLFEYFSETQRNKGNFPGRFSGRQFSNSRSEMNVSTLELGDSALYLCASRVRDGNEQFFGPGTRLTVL.

Ten or more counts support this clonotype. The chain uses TRBV29-1 and TRBJ2-2; 11 nucleotides agree with TRBD2. The length of the CDR3 is 14 residues. The germline V gene encodes CDR1 SQVTM and CDR2 ANQGSEA. CDR3 sequence (DNA): TGCAGTATACTAGCGGGAGAACCCGCCGGGGAGCTGTTTTTT. Amino acid sequence: CSILAGEPAGELFF.

The rearrangement uses TRBV30 and TRBJ2-3; D call uncertain. The CDR3 is made up of 13 amino acids. Germline-derived CDR1 and CDR2 are GTSNPN and SVGIG (reference sequence). With 3 bases removed from V and 2 bases from J, the gap between germline ends came to 9 bases. CDR3 sequence: CAWRKTITDTQYF. As DNA, the CDR3 is TGTGCCTGGAGAAAGACGATCACAGATACGCAGTATTTT. The full variable domain, with the rest looked up from reference TRBV30 and TRBJ2-3, is SQTIHQWPATLVQPVGSPLSLECTVEGTSNPNLYWYRQAAGRGLQLLFYSVGIGQISSEVPQNLSASRPQDRQFILSSKKLLLSDSGFYLCAWRKTITDTQYFGPGTRLTVL.

A note on this clonotype: A single base separates this from a much larger clone, so it may be a read error. V gene TRBV5-1 combines with J gene TRBJ2-1; TRBD1 matches at 8 bases. The CDR3 length is 14 residues. Per the germline V gene, CDR1 is SGHRS and CDR2 is YFSETQ. V dropped 5 bases and J dropped 8; count of bases not matched to a gene: 9. CDR3: CASRKQGDADEQFF. CDR3 nucleotides: TGCGCCAGCAGAAAACAGGGGGATGCCGATGAGCAGTTCTTC.

This clonotype has more than one count but fewer than ten. The chain uses TRBV30 and TRBJ2-1; 7 bases fit TRBD1. Looked up from germline, CDR1 is GTSNPN and CDR2 is SVGIG (reference sequence). The length of the CDR3 is 13 residues. V gave up 7 bases and J gave up 5 bases; unmatched junction bases: 8. The CDR3 here is CAYSGGFDNEQFF. DNA of the CDR3: TGTGCCTACTCAGGGGGTTTCGACAATGAGCAGTTCTTC.

The chain's CDR3 is CASSKRSVRRDYEQYF. For the CDR3, the DNA is TGTGCCAGCAGCAAAAGATCGGTTAGGAGGGATTACGAGCAGTACTTC. The V gene is TRBV21-1, the J gene TRBJ2-7; TRBD2, the table's D call, lacks a check against the DNA. TRBV21-1 is flagged as a pseudogene. The CDR3 sequence is 16 residues long.